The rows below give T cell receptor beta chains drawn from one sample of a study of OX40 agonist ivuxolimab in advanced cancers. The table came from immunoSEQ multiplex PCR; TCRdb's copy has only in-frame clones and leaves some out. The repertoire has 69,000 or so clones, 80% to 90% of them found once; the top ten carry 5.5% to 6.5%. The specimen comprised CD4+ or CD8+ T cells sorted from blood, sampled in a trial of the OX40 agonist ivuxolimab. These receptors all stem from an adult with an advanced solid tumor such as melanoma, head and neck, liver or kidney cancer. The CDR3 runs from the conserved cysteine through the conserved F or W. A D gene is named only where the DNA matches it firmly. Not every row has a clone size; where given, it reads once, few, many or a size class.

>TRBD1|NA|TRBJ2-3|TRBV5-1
CASMALQGREDTQYF
TGCGCCAGCATGGCATTACAGGGGCGTGAAGATACGCAGTATTTT
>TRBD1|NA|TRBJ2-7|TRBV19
CASSIGDRGTTEQYF
TGTGCCAGTAGTATAGGGGACAGGGGAACTACCGAGCAGTACTTC
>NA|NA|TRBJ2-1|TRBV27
CASSPLGTFSYNEQFF
TGTGCCAGCAGTCCCCTCGGGACCTTCTCCTACAATGAGCAGTTCTTC
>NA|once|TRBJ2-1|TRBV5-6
CASSLAPLGINEQFF
TGTGCCAGCAGCTTGGCTCCCTTAGGAATAAATGAGCAGTTCTTC
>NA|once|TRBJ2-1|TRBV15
CATSRSDPSKIF
TGTGCCACCAGCAGGTCCGATCCCTCTAAGATCTTC
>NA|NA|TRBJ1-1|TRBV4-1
CASSQTQVLAEAFF
TGCGCCAGCAGCCAAACACAGGTCTTAGCTGAAGCTTTCTTT
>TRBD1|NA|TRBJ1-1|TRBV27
CASSFGTGQMNTEAFF
TGTGCCAGCAGTTTTGGGACAGGGCAAATGAACACTGAAGCTTTCTTT
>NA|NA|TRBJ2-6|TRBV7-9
CASSRRLSGANVLTF
TGTGCCAGCAGCCGCAGGCTCTCTGGGGCCAACGTCCTGACTTTC
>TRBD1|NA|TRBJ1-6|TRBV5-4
CASSLGTGDNSPLHF
TGTGCCAGCAGCTTAGGGACAGGGGATAATTCACCCCTCCACTTT
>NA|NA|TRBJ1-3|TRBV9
CASSVEGNTIYF
TGTGCCAGCAGCGTAGAGGGAAACACCATATATTTT